The 24 T cell receptor beta chains reported below all come from one sample, sequenced in a study of T cells in Graves' hyperthyroidism and ophthalmopathy. TCR beta CDR3 regions were amplified from RNA. Researchers ran a first-round RT-PCR on the TCR CDR3 using the HTBI primer set. TCRdb called the multiplex PCR reads again in MiXCR, with one record for every CDR3 protein. This sample yields around 570,000 distinct CDR3 sequences, of which about 20% are seen a single time; roughly 50% belongs to the top ten. Sequencing was performed on blood. These TCRs come from a middle-aged man with Graves' ophthalmopathy.

This clonotype was observed at least ten times. The V and J genes are TRBV6-1 and TRBJ2-7, with 11 bases that match TRBD1. The CDR3 loop spans 14 amino acids. The ends lost 6 bases at V and 2 bases at J; junction bases unmatched: 3. Germline V lookup: CDR1 MNHNS, CDR2 SASEGT. The CDR3 loop is CASREGQGAYEQYF. CDR3 nucleotide sequence: TGTGCCAGCAGGGAGGGACAGGGGGCCTACGAGCAGTACTTC.

The J gene is TRBJ2-3, the V gene TRBV5-1; 12 positions match TRBD2. This CDR3 comprises 16 residues. Trimming cost V 4 bases and J 2 bases; bases outside gene matches: 5. Germline V gene data show CDR1 as SGHRS and CDR2 as YFSETQ. The CDR3 DNA is TGCGCCAGCAGCGCCACTAGCGGGGGGTACACAGATACGCAGTATTTT. It yields the protein CASSATSGGYTDTQYF.

This clonotype was seen just once. One base away lies a much larger clone, so this may be a sequencing read error. This chain links TRBV2 with TRBJ2-7; the D is unclear. V was pared by 3 bases and J by 5 bases, with 5 bases between. Germline V CDR1 and CDR2: SNHLY, FYNNEI. The CDR3 totals 11 residues. The CDR3 protein is CASSDCHEQYF. DNA for the CDR3: TGTGCCAGCAGTGACTGCCACGAGCAGTACTTC.

This clonotype was seen a few times. J is TRBJ2-1 and V is TRBV6-6; D gene ambiguous. Germline V gene sequence: CDR1 MNHNY, CDR2 SVGAGI (reference sequence). The CDR3 totals 14 residues. V was clipped by 2 bases and J by 5 bases, with 10 bases between them. DNA for the CDR3: TGTGCCAGCAGTTACGGTGGCCCGAACAATGAGCAGTTCTTC. Protein sequence: CASSYGGPNNEQFF.

The CDR3 reads CASTSATENTEAFF. The CDR3 nucleotides read TGTGCCAGCACATCCGCGACAGAGAACACTGAAGCTTTCTTT. The chain uses TRBV6-1 and TRBJ1-1; D possibly corresponds to TRBD1 (5 bases). Germline V gene sequence: CDR1 MNHNS, CDR2 SASEGT. This CDR3 is 14 amino acids long. Trimming took off 7 bases at V and 1 base at J, with 13 bases between the two ends.

The table lists this clonotype with a few counts. The genes are TRBV4-1 and TRBJ1-5; D is unresolved. This CDR3 spans 15 amino acids. The V and J ends lost 0 bases and 5 bases respectively, with 11 bases between them. Germline assignment: CDR1 MGHRA and CDR2 YSYEKL. CDR3 in DNA: TGCGCCAGCAGCCAAGATGGCTCGACCGATCAGCCCCAGCATTTT. As protein: CASSQDGSTDQPQHF.

Regarding this clonotype: One end of the junction does not line up with germline, which may come from a read error. The chain uses TRBV28 and TRBJ1-1, with 7 bases matching TRBD1. Germline V gives CDR1 MDHEN, CDR2 SYDVKM. The CDR3 consists of 15 residues. The CDR3 spells CAGSSGTALNTEAFF. CDR3 bases: TGTGCCGGCAGTTCCGGGACAGCGCTGAACACTGAAGCTTTCTTT.

This clonotype was found a few times. The chain links TRBV4-1 to TRBJ2-7, with 10 bases fitting TRBD1. Germline V lookup: CDR1 MGHRA, CDR2 YSYEKL. This CDR3 has 13 residues. J was trimmed by 7 bases and V by 4 bases; bases with no gene match: 4. As DNA, the CDR3 is TGCGCCAGCAGCCCGTGGACAGGGGGAGAGCAGTACTTC. This encodes CASSPWTGGEQYF.

The chain recombines TRBV6-5 with TRBJ1-6; tentative D call: TRBD1 (5 bases). Trimming took 2 bases from V and 7 from J, leaving 21 bases between them. This CDR3 comprises 18 residues. CDR1 and CDR2 from the germline V gene are MNHEY and SVGAGI. The CDR3: CASSYRQGSSMGNSPLHF. The DNA for the CDR3 is TGTGCCAGCAGTTACCGGCAGGGTAGCAGTATGGGGAATTCACCCCTCCACTTT.

As to this clonotype: A much larger clone differs by one base, so this may be a read error. This rearrangement joins TRBV30 to TRBJ2-7; D may be TRBD2 (5 bases). This CDR3 is 13 amino acids long. Germline V gene sequence: CDR1 GTSNPN, CDR2 SVGIG (reference sequence). For the CDR3, the DNA is TGTGCCAGGAGTGTATGGGGAGTCTACGAGCAGTACTTC. Amino acids: CARSVWGVYEQYF.

This clonotype showed up many times. The chain is built from TRBV27 and TRBJ2-1; no clear D gene. Germline CDR1 MNHEY, CDR2 SMNVEV (reference sequence). Trimming cost V 7 bases and J 5 bases, with 9 bases left between them. The CDR3 contains 12 residues. The CDR3: CASKMVNNEQFF. The CDR3 DNA reads TGTGCCAGCAAAATGGTAAACAATGAGCAGTTCTTC.

The chain joins TRBV7-8 to TRBJ2-5; no reliable D call. Germline CDR1 and CDR2: SGHVS and FQNEAQ. Trimming shortened V by 3 bases and J by 2 bases, and 13 bases separated the two germline ends. The CDR3 is 15 amino acids. The CDR3 loop reads CASSLVANPQETQYF. The CDR3 region has the DNA TGTGCCAGCAGCTTGGTTGCAAATCCTCAAGAGACCCAGTACTTC. The full variable domain, rest sourced from reference TRBV7-8 and TRBJ2-5, is GAGVSQSPRYKVAKRGQDVALRCDPISGHVSLFWYQQALGQGPEFLTYFQNEAQLDKSGLPSDRFFAERPEGSVSTLKIQRTQQEDSAVYLCASSLVANPQETQYFGPGTRLLVL.

This clonotype was seen many times. The V gene is TRBV3-1, the J gene TRBJ1-1; weak D call: TRBD1 (5 bases). Trimming cost V 4 bases and J 1 base, with 13 bases left between them. There are 15 residues in the CDR3. Germline CDR1 is LGHDT and CDR2 is YNNKEL (reference sequence). The CDR3: CASSLRRGGNTEAFF. Written as DNA, the CDR3 is TGTGCCAGCAGCCTAAGGAGGGGAGGGAACACTGAAGCTTTCTTT.

This clonotype was seen a few times. The rearrangement joins TRBV5-1 to TRBJ2-7; 10 positions agree with TRBD2. Trimming cost V 0 bases and J 3 bases; bases outside gene matches: 9. CDR1 and CDR2 (germline): SGHRS, YFSETQ. This CDR3 has 17 amino acids. This CDR3 reads CASSLVPGLAVGYEQYF. The CDR3 coding sequence is TGCGCCAGCAGCTTGGTTCCCGGACTAGCGGTCGGCTACGAGCAGTACTTC. Together with reference TRBV5-1 and TRBJ2-7, the CDR3 gives the full variable domain: KAGVTQTPRYLIKTRGQQVTLSCSPISGHRSVSWYQQTPGQGLQFLFEYFSETQRNKGNFPGRFSGRQFSNSRSEMNVSTLELGDSALYLCASSLVPGLAVGYEQYFGPGTRLTVT.

This clonotype was picked up many times. The J gene is TRBJ1-1, the V gene TRBV28; D not resolved. This CDR3 comprises 14 residues. The germline V gene encodes CDR1 MDHEN and CDR2 SYDVKM. V was clipped by 5 bases and J by 5 bases, with 15 bases between them. The CDR3 reads CASSVPGDRTEAFF. The CDR3 DNA is TGTGCCAGCAGTGTTCCGGGAGATCGGACTGAAGCTTTCTTT. Filled out from reference TRBV28 and TRBJ1-1, the complete variable domain reads DVKVTQSSRYLVKRTGEKVFLECVQDMDHENMFWYRQDPGLGLRLIYFSYDVKMKEKGDIPEGYSVSREKKERFSLILESASTNQTSMYLCASSVPGDRTEAFFGQGTRLTVV.

This clonotype was counted between two and nine times. As DNA, the CDR3 is TGCAGCGTTGAAACCAGGGGCCGTTACGAGCAGTACTTC. As protein: CSVETRGRYEQYF. The chain recombines TRBV29-1 with TRBJ2-7; D perhaps matches TRBD1 (6 bases). In germline, CDR1 is SQVTM, CDR2 ANQGSEA. The CDR3 totals 13 residues. Trimming removed 2 bases at V and 4 bases at J, with 12 bases between.

This clonotype was counted at least ten times. The rearrangement links TRBV11-2 to TRBJ2-1, with TRBD2 matching over 7 bases. The CDR3 totals 15 residues. In germline, CDR1 is SGHAT, CDR2 FQNNGV. Trimming at V came to 5 bases and at J to 4 bases, leaving 8 bases not matched to a gene. CDR3 loop: CASSLEASGYNEQFF. Written as DNA, the CDR3 is TGTGCCAGCAGCCTGGAAGCTAGCGGATACAATGAGCAGTTCTTC.

The sample holds many counts of this clonotype. The rearrangement links TRBV18 to TRBJ2-1, with D maybe TRBD1 (7 bases). The CDR3 has 18 amino acids. V gave up 0 bases and J gave up 11 bases, with 26 bases separating them. In germline, CDR1 is KGHSH, CDR2 LQKENI. This CDR3 is CASSPPVIQGGLGMKQFF. The CDR3 region has the DNA TGTGCCAGCTCACCACCGGTCATCCAGGGGGGCCTGGGGATGAAGCAGTTCTTC.

The table lists this clonotype with many counts. The J gene is TRBJ2-7, the V gene TRBV28; D may correspond to TRBD1 or TRBD2 (5 bases each). Trimming cost V 6 bases and J 1 base, with 10 bases left between them. Germline V gene sequence: CDR1 MDHEN, CDR2 SYDVKM. The CDR3 consists of 13 residues. CDR3 nucleotides: TGTGCCAGCAGCTACGGGGCGTCCTACGAGCAGTACTTC. This translates into CASSYGASYEQYF.

This clonotype was seen only a few times. The rearrangement links TRBV5-6 to TRBJ2-1, with a tentative D call TRBD2 (5 bases). From germline, CDR1 is SGHDT and CDR2 YYEEEE. This CDR3 contains 14 residues. V dropped 4 bases and J dropped 7 bases, with 15 bases sitting between them. The CDR3 here is CASSLEVARNEQFF. Here the CDR3 DNA reads TGTGCCAGCAGCCTTGAGGTAGCGAGGAATGAGCAGTTCTTC.

This clonotype has only a few counts. The V gene is TRBV5-8, the J gene TRBJ2-2; 10 bases agree with TRBD1. From germline, CDR1 is SGHTS and CDR2 YDEGEE. There are 18 residues in the CDR3. Germline trimming cut 3 bases from V and 4 bases from J; bases unmatched to any gene: 12. The CDR3 DNA is TGTGCCAGCAGCTCCTACCGGGACAGGGGACAGATCACCGGGGAGCTGTTTTTT. Translated, it gives CASSSYRDRGQITGELFF. Complete variable domain (other parts from reference TRBV5-8 and TRBJ2-2): EAGVTQSPTHLIKTRGQQATLRCSPISGHTSVYWYQQALGLGLQFLLWYDEGEERNRGNFPPRFSGRQFPNYSSELNVNALELEDSALYLCASSSYRDRGQITGELFFGEGSRLTVL.

This clonotype occurred a few times. The rearrangement links TRBV6-1 to TRBJ1-4; D gene uncertain. CDR3 length: 13 amino acids. Germline V gene lookup returns CDR1 MNHNS and CDR2 SASEGT. V was shortened by 8 bases and J by 5 bases, with 12 bases between the two germline ends. The CDR3 bases are TGTGCCAGCTTACGGGAAAACAATGAAAAACTGTTTTTT. Protein: CASLRENNEKLFF.

This clonotype was found a few times. The chain employs TRBV3-1 and TRBJ2-3; no reliable D call. The CDR3 contains 18 residues. Germline V gene data show CDR1 as LGHDT and CDR2 as YNNKEL (reference sequence). V shed 4 bases and J shed 1 base, with 21 bases lying between them. Written as DNA, the CDR3 is TGTGCCAGCAGCCCTCAAGCTGCCAAGGGATTCGGCACAGATACGCAGTATTTT. It encodes CASSPQAAKGFGTDTQYF.

This clonotype was observed a few times. The gene calls are TRBV12-3 or TRBV12-4 and TRBJ2-5, with D possibly TRBD1 on 5 matching bases. Trimming stripped 6 bases from V and 3 bases from J, with 20 bases between. This CDR3 spans 16 amino acids. The CDR3: CASSLGDLGPKETQYF. CDR3 nucleotide sequence: TGTGCCAGCAGCCTAGGGGATCTTGGGCCGAAAGAGACCCAGTACTTC.